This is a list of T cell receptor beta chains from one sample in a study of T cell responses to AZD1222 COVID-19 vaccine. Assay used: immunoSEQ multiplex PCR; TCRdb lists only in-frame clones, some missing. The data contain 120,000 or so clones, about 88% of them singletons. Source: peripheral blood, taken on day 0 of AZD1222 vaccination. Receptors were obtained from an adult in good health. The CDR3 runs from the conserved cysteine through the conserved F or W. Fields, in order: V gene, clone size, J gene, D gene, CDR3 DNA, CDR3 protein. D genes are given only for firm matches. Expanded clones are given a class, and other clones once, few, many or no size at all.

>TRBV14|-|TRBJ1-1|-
TGTGCCAGCAGCTTCCTAATGAACACTGAAGCTTTCTTT
CASSFLMNTEAFF
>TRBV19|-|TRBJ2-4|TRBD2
TGTGCCAGTAGTATTGAGCGGGAGGGCCGTTCGGCCCACATTCAGTACTTC
CASSIEREGRSAHIQYF
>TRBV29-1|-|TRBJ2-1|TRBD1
TGCAGCGTTGCAGGGGGCCGCAATGAGCAGTTCTTC
CSVAGGRNEQFF
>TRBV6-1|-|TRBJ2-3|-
TGTGCCAGCAGTGAAGCCCCGCGGAGGGCCGATAGCACAGATACGCAGTATTTT
CASSEAPRRADSTDTQYF
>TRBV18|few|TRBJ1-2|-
TGTGCCAGCCGCTGGGACATGCAATCCTATGGCTACACCTTC
CASRWDMQSYGYTF
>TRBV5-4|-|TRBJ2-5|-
TGTGCCAGCAGCTTTTCAACGGGCCGCCAAGAGACCCAGTACTTC
CASSFSTGRQETQYF
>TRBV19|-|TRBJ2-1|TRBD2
TGTGCCAGCTCCCAACTAGCGGGAGGCTACAATGAGCAGTTCTTC
CASSQLAGGYNEQFF
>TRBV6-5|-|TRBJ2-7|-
TGTGCCAGCAGCGACTCCGGACGATACGAGCAGTACTTC
CASSDSGRYEQYF
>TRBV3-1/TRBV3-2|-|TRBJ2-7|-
TGTGCCAGCAGCCTAGGTAACGGATACTACGAGCAGTACTTC
CASSLGNGYYEQYF
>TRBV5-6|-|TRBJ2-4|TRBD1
TGTGCCAGCAGCTCGACAGGGCAGCTAGCCAAAAACATTCAGTACTTC
CASSSTGQLAKNIQYF
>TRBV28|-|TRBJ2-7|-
TGTGCCAGCAGTGTAATCGGTACAGGGTCTAATCGGGAGCAGTACTTC
CASSVIGTGSNREQYF
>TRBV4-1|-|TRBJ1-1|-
TGCGCCAGCAGCCAAGGGACGGAAGCTTTCTTT
CASSQGTEAFF
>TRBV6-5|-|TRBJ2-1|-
TGTGCCAGCAGCCCCCCAGGTCGGTACAATGAGCAGTTCTTC
CASSPPGRYNEQFF
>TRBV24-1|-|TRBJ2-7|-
TGTGCCACACAAGACAGGTACTCCTACGAGCAGTACTTC
CATQDRYSYEQYF
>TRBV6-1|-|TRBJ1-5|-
TGTGCCAGCAGTGAACCAGACAGAAGAACCGATAGCAATCAGCCCCAGCATTTT
CASSEPDRRTDSNQPQHF
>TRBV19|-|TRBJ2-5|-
TGTGCCAGTAGTCCTCAGGGGCGGTACCAAGAGACCCAGTACTTC
CASSPQGRYQETQYF
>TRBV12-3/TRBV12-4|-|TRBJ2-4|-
TGTGCCAGCAGTCGAGTGGGCCTTCGTTGGTTC
CASSRVGLRWF
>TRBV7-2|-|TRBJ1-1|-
TGTGCCAGCAGCTCTCTGGGTCTTTACACTGAAGCTTTCTTT
CASSSLGLYTEAFF
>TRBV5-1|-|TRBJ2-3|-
TGCGCCAGCAGCTTGGTGGGCGAAGGCACAGATACGCAGTATTTT
CASSLVGEGTDTQYF
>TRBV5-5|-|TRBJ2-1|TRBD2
TGTGCCAGCAGCTTGGTGTACCGGGGGGGCCACAATGAGCAGTTCTTC
CASSLVYRGGHNEQFF
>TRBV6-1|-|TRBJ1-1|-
TGTGCCAGCAGTGAAGGACAGACCGGGGCGGCTGAAGCTTTCTTT
CASSEGQTGAAEAFF
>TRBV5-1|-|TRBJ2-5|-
TGCGCCAGCAGCACAGAAGGCGGGCAAGAGACCCAGTACTTC
CASSTEGGQETQYF
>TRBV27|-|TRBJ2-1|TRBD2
TGTGCCAGCAGTTTTTCTAGCGGCGTCTCCTACAATGAGCAGTTCTTC
CASSFSSGVSYNEQFF
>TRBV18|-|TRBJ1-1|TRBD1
TGTGCCAGCTCACCCCAGGGGGCGCTAACGGCTGAAGCTTTCTTT
CASSPQGALTAEAFF
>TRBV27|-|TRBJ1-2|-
TGTGCCAGCCGCCTGACACCAGCTAACTATGGCTACACCTTC
CASRLTPANYGYTF
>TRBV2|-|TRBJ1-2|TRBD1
TGTGCCAGCAGTCGCACAGGGGGCGCGGACTATGGCTACACCTTC
CASSRTGGADYGYTF
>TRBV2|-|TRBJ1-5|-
TGTGCCAGCAGTGAGGGGGGGGGCAATCAGCCCCAGCATTTT
CASSEGGGNQPQHF
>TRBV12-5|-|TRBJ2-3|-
TGTGCTAGTGGTTTGGGTAGCAGGGAGGATACGCAGTATTTT
CASGLGSREDTQYF
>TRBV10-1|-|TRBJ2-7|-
TGCGCCAGCAGTGGGGCTCGAGTAAGGACCGGATCCTACGAGCAGTACTTC
CASSGARVRTGSYEQYF
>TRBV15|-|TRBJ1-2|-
TGTGCCACCAGCATCGGACAGCCTAACTATGGCTACACCTTC
CATSIGQPNYGYTF
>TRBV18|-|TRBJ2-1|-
TGTGCCAGCTCCTCGCTGGACCTAGTCGCCTACAATGAGCAGTTCTTC
CASSSLDLVAYNEQFF
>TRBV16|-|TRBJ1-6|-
TGTGCCAGCAGTCCGATGGCCAATAATTCACCCCTCCACTTT
CASSPMANNSPLHF
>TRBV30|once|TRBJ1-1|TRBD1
TGTGCCTGGGGAGACAGGGCCTTGAACACTGAAGCTTTCTTT
CAWGDRALNTEAFF
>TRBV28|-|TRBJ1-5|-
TGTGCCAGCAGCCCCCACGGGGGGCCCCACAGGCCCCAGCATTTT
CASSPHGGPHRPQHF
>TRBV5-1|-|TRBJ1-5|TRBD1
TGCGCCAGCAGCTTAGGGGGCGTAAGCAATCAGCCCCAGCATTTT
CASSLGGVSNQPQHF
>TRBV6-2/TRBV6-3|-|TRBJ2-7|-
TGTGCCAGCAGTTACGCGACGACAGTATCTCCGTACTTC
CASSYATTVSPYF
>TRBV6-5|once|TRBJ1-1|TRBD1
TGTGCCACCAGGACAGGGCGGTCGAACACTGAAGCTTTCTTT
CATRTGRSNTEAFF
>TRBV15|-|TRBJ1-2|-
TGTGCCACCAGCAGAGGCTTCGACGGCCTCCTCCGCTATGGCTACACCTTC
CATSRGFDGLLRYGYTF
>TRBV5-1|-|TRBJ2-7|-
TGCGCCAGCAGACCCGAAGAGGAGTGGGACTACGAGCAGTACTTC
CASRPEEEWDYEQYF
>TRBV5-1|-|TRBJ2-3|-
TGCGCCAGCAGCTTGGCCGATGGGGGTAGCTTGGGTACGCAGTATTTT
CASSLADGGSLGTQYF
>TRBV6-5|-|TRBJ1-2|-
TGTGCCAGCAGCCTCTCGGGGGGCGATGGCTACACCTTC
CASSLSGGDGYTF
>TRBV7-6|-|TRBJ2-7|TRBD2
TGTGCCAGCAGTCCGGCTAGCGGAGCATCCTACGAGCAGTACTTC
CASSPASGASYEQYF
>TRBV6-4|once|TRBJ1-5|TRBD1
TGTGCCAGCAGTGGGGGGGGACAGGGATGGGATCAGCCCCAGCATTTT
CASSGGGQGWDQPQHF
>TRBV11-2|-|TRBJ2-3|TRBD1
TGTGCCAGCAGCTTAGTCGGATTGGGGACAGGGGGAACAGATACGCAGTATTTT
CASSLVGLGTGGTDTQYF
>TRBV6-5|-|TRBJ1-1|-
TGTGCCAGCAATCCCTTTAGGGGAACTGAAGCTTTCTTT
CASNPFRGTEAFF
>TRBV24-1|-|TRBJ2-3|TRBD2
TGTGCCACCAGTGATTCCCGGGGGGGCCTCCCAGATACGCAGTATTTT
CATSDSRGGLPDTQYF
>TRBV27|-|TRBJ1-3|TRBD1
TGTGCCAGCAGTTCCTCCGACAGGGGACTCTCTGGAAACACCATATATTTT
CASSSSDRGLSGNTIYF
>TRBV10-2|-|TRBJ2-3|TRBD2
TGCGCCAGCAGTGAGGCTAGCGGGAGGGCCGGGACCACAGATACGCAGTATTTT
CASSEASGRAGTTDTQYF
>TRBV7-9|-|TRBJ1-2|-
TGTGCCAGCAGCTCAGGGAGCTTGCCGCCGTATGGCTACACCTTC
CASSSGSLPPYGYTF
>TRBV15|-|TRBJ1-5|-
TGTGCCACCATGGGGGCGGGTGGAGGCAATCAGCCCCAGCATTTT
CATMGAGGGNQPQHF
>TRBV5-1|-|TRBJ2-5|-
TGCGCCAGCAGCTTGGGGCAGGGAGAGACCCAGTACTTC
CASSLGQGETQYF
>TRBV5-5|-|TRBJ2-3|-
TGTGCCAGCAGCTTGTTAGCAGATACGCAGTATTTT
CASSLLADTQYF
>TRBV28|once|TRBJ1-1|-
TGTGCCAGCAGTCCTCATCTAAATGAAGCTTTCTTT
CASSPHLNEAFF
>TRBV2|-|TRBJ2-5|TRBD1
TGTGCCTCAAGGGACAGGGGAGAAGAGACCCAGTACTTC
CASRDRGEETQYF